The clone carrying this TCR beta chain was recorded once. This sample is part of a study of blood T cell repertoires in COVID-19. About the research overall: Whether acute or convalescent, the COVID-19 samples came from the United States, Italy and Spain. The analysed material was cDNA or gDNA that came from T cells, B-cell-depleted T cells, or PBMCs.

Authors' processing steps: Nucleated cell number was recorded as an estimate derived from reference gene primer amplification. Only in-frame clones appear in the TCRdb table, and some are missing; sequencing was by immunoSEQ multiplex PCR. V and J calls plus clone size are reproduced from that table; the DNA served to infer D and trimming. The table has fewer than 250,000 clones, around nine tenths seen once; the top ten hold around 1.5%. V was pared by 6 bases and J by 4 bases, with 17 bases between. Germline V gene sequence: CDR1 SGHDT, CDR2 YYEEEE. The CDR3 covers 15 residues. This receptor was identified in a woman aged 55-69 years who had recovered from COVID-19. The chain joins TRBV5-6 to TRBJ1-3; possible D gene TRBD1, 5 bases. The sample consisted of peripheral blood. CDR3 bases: TGTGCCAGCAAAGTCCACGGGGGTTTAGGAAACACCATATATTTT. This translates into CASKVHGGLGNTIYF.